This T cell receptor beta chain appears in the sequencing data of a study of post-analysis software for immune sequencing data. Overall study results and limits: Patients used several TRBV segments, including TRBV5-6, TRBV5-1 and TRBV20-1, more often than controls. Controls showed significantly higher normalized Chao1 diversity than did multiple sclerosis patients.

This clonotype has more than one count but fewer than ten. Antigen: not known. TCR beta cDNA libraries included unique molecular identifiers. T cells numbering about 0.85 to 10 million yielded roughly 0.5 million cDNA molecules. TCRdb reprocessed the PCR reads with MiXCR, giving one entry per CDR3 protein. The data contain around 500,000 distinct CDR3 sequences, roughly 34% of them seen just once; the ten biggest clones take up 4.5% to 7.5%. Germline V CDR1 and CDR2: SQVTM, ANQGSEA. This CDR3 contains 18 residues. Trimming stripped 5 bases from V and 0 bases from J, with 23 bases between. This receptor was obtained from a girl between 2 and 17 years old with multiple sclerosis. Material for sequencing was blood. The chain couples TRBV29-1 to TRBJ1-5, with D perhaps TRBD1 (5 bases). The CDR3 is CSVSRGAGAFYSNQPQHF. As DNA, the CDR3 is TGCAGCGTTTCTAGGGGCGCAGGAGCATTCTATAGCAATCAGCCCCAGCATTTT.